This TCR beta chain came from a study of T cell repertoires in cytomegalovirus infection. Overall study findings and caveats: Dominant in the ex vivo response were TCR beta clonotypes restricted by HLA-C and specific for CMV.

TCRdb re-called the reads with MiXCR, one entry per CDR3 protein. Among about 490,000 distinct CDR3 sequences listed, approximately 25% were seen once. This clonotype occurred a few times. What it recognizes is unknown. V was pared by 0 bases and J by 5 bases, with 8 bases between. Germline lookup yields CDR1 GTSNPN and CDR2 SVGIG (reference sequence). The CDR3 has 13 amino acids. This chain uses TRBV30 with TRBJ2-1; D not certain. The sequencing input was PBMCs. The receptor's source is a human donor in good health (CMV status not recorded). Some clones in this sample may be carry-over from other donors' samples. CDR3 DNA: TGTGCCTGGAGTGTTTTCCCGAACAATGAGCAGTTCTTC. It yields the protein CAWSVFPNNEQFF. The full variable domain, rest sourced from reference TRBV30 and TRBJ2-1, is SQTIHQWPATLVQPVGSPLSLECTVEGTSNPNLYWYRQAAGRGLQLLFYSVGIGQISSEVPQNLSASRPQDRQFILSSKKLLLSDSGFYLCAWSVFPNNEQFFGPGTRLTVL.